The entry below describes one T cell receptor beta chain. The antigen is not known. Researchers used the Oncomine TCR Beta short-read assay to sequence DNA from cultured CD4+ T cells. TCRdb analysed the PCR reads with MiXCR anew, one entry per CDR3 protein. This sample has 20,000 to 25,000 distinct CDR3 sequences, with 35% to 40% found just once. Treatment here: roughly 10-day PBMC culture with coronavirus spike peptide pools or control peptides (ViraFEST assay). The germline V gene encodes CDR1 DFQATT and CDR2 SNEGSKA (reference sequence). Trimming pared 5 bases from V and 8 bases from J, leaving 20 bases between. This CDR3 is 14 amino acids long. The source of the sample is a study of vaccination and CD4 T cells after COVID-19.

The chain employs TRBV20-1 and TRBJ2-3; possibly TRBD1 or TRBD2 for D (5 bases each). This TCR was sampled from a human donor who had recovered from COVID-19. The source was CD4+ T cells from blood, cultured in vitro, collected before SARS-CoV-2 vaccination. CDR3 sequence: CSARDPMAVGTQYF. In DNA form, the CDR3 reads TGCAGTGCTCGGGACCCGATGGCCGTTGGTACGCAGTATTTT.